One TCR beta chain is described in this entry. Its antigen is currently unknown. These data originate in a study of T cell repertoires in cytomegalovirus infection. Study-level information: It can be stated that public TCR beta signatures indicated CMV infection as well as a matching HLA type.

Findings of the study overall: Clonotype analysis showed dominance of the ex vivo response by HLA-C-restricted CMV-specific TCR beta clonotypes. The study identified carriers of CMV plus the relevant HLA from cumulative public TCR beta family frequency.

A single record per CDR3 protein comes from TCRdb applying MiXCR to the reads. The data contain 150,000 to 200,000 distinct CDR3 sequences, about 20% of them seen just once; the ten biggest clones take up under 3.5%. What was sequenced was PBMCs. This clonotype originated in a human donor in good health (CMV status not recorded). Some clones in this sample may be carry-over from other donors' samples.

The CDR3 region is CSVQQGIETQYF. The CDR3 DNA reads as TGCAGCGTTCAACAGGGGATAGAGACCCAGTACTTC. The V and J genes are TRBV29-1 and TRBJ2-5; 7 bases agree with TRBD1. The V gene's germline CDR1 is SQVTM and CDR2 ANQGSEA. This CDR3 is 12 amino acids long. The ends lost 5 bases at V and 4 bases at J; junction bases unmatched: 4.